The entry below gives a single T cell receptor (beta chain) sequence along with its context. The antigen remains undetermined. The data are from a study of OX40 agonist ivuxolimab in advanced cancers. Study-level points and caveats: The work left the antigen specificity of expanded peripheral T cells undetermined.

Clones were read by immunoSEQ multiplex PCR, and TCRdb kept only the in-frame ones, dropping some. The sample consists of some 60,000 clones, 86% of them appearing once. V lost 1 base and J lost 7; bases outside the gene matches: 10. Germline V gene sequence: CDR1 SGHTA, CDR2 FQGNSA. The CDR3 is made up of 16 amino acids. The source is an adult with an advanced solid tumor such as melanoma, head and neck, liver or kidney cancer. The chain joins TRBV7-2 to TRBJ2-1; 7 nucleotides align to TRBD1. This specimen consisted of CD4+ or CD8+ T cells sorted from blood, obtained in a trial of the OX40 agonist ivuxolimab. CDR3 sequence: CASSLVVGGKKNEQFF. The CDR3 DNA reads TGTGCCAGCAGCTTAGTGGTAGGGGGCAAGAAGAATGAGCAGTTCTTC.